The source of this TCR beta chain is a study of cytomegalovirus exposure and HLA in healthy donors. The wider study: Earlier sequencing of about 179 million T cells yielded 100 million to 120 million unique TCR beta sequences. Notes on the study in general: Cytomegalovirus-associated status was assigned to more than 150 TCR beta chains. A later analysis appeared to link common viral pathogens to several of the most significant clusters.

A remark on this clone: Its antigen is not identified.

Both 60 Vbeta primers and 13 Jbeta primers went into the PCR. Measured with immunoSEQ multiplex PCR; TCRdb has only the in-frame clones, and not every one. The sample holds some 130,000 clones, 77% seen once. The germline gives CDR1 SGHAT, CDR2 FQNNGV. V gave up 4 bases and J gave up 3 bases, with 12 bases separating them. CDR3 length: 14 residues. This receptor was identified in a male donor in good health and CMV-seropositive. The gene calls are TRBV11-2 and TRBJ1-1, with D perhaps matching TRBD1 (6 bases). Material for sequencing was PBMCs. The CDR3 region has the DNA TGTGCCAGCAGCTCCTTACAGGGTGACACTGAAGCTTTCTTT. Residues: CASSSLQGDTEAFF.